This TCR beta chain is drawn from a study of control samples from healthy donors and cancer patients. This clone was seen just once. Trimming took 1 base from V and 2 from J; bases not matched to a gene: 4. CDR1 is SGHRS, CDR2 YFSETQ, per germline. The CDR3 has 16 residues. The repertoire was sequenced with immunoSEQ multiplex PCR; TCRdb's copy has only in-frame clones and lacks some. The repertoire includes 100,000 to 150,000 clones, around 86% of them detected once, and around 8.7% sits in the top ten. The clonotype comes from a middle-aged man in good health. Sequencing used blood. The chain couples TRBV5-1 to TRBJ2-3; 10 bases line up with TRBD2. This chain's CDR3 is CASSLTSGGATDTQYF. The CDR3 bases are TGCGCCAGCAGCTTGACAAGCGGGGGGGCCACAGATACGCAGTATTTT.